This TCR delta chain was identified in a study of γδ T cells in repeated Plasmodium falciparum infection. Study overall: Over roughly 600 days, donors received four mosquito-bite P. falciparum NF54 infections. Timepoints: baseline, immediately before selected infections, and 21 days after every infection.

Germline V gives CDR1 GEAIGNYY, CDR2 EKD. This CDR3 is 18 amino acids long. TCRdb re-called clones from the multiplex PCR reads using CATT. The sample shows roughly 90,000 delta-chain clones, over 0.9% of them seen only once. Bulk repertoires came from Vgamma9/Vdelta2+ or Vdelta2-negative gammadelta T cells flow-sorted from PBMC. This clone was seen more than once but under ten times. Its antigen is currently unknown. TCRdb's protein for this DNA is that of a much larger clone and differs from the translation at residue 17, likely a read error; the protein shown is the DNA translation. Regarding the study as a whole: Vgamma9/Vdelta2+ repertoires stayed stably polyclonal over time and infection. Malian donors came from one small rural village, predominantly one ethnic group.

The V gene is TRDV2; the J gene was not called; TRDD3, the table's D call, was not compared with the DNA. The sequenced material came from gamma-delta T cells from blood. This TCR came from a pool of human donors (malaria-infected and uninfected, not separated). The CDR3 nucleotides are TGTGCCTGTGACACCGTTATGCACCACGGGGAAAACACCGATAAACTCACCTTT. Protein product: CACDTVMHHGENTDKLTF.